The source of this TCR beta chain is a study of PD-1 blockade in classical Hodgkin lymphoma. Background on the study: Patients were given intravenous nivolumab, 3 mg/kg, every 2 weeks. Overall study results and limits: Newly diagnosed patients reportedly had lower baseline TCR diversity than healthy donors.

Turning to this clone: Its target is unknown.

V lost 1 base to trimming and J lost 5 bases, with 9 bases between them. CDR1 and CDR2 from the germline V gene are MNHNS and SASEGT. The CDR3 runs 15 residues. Profiled with immunoSEQ multiplex PCR; TCRdb holds only in-frame clones, not every one. The data show about 44,000 clones, 55% to 80% seen once. Time point given: cycle 4 day 1 (C4D1), after more than five weeks of nivolumab. Patients all relapsed after autologous stem cell transplantation, and there was variation in brentuximab vedotin exposure. The chain links TRBV6-1 to TRBJ1-6; no clear D gene. The clonotype originates from a human donor with classical Hodgkin lymphoma. The sequenced sample was peripheral blood mononuclear cells (PBMCs), obtained before the fourth cycle of nivolumab. The CDR3 DNA follows: TGTGCCAGCAGTGAAGTCGTAACCGATAATTCACCCCTCCACTTT. Residues: CASSEVVTDNSPLHF.